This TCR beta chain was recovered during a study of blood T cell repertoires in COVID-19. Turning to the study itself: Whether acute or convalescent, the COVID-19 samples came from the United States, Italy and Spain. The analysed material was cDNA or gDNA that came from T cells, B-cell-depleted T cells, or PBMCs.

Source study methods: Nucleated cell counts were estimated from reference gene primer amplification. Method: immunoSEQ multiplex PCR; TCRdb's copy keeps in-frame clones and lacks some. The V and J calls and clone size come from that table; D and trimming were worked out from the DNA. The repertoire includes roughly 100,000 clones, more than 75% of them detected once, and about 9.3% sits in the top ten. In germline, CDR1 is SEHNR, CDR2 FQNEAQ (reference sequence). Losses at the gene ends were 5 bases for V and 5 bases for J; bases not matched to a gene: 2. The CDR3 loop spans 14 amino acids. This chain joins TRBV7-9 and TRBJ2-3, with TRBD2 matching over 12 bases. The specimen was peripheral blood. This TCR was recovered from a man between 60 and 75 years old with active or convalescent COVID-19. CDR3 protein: CASSRGLAGDTQYF. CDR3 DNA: TGTGCCAGCAGCAGGGGACTAGCGGGAGATACGCAGTATTTT.